Listed below are T cell receptor beta chains from one sample, sequenced in a study of T cell changes during pregnancy in multiple sclerosis. The method was immunoSEQ multiplex PCR; TCRdb's version includes in-frame clones alone and lacks a portion of them. Found here are approximately 53,000 clones, approximately 92% of them singletons; the top ten hold around 0.74%. The sample was CD4+ T cells from peripheral blood mononuclear cells, taken in the third trimester of pregnancy. The receptors here all came from a female donor with multiple sclerosis, enrolled in a pregnancy study. The CDR3 runs from the conserved cysteine through the conserved F or W. A D gene is named only where the DNA matches it firmly. The size field is filled for only some rows; it gives once, few, many or a size class.

size: -; D: -; length: 13; V: TRBV7-2; J: TRBJ1-6; CDR3: CASSRDSNSPLHF; DNA: TGTGCCAGCAGCCGGGACTCTAATTCACCCCTCCACTTT
size: -; D: -; length: 12; V: TRBV6-1; J: TRBJ2-3; CDR3: CASGQVADTQYF; DNA: TGTGCCAGCGGCCAAGTGGCAGATACGCAGTATTTT
size: few; D: TRBD2; length: 18; V: TRBV9; J: TRBJ2-3; CDR3: CASSEYGLAVSSTDTQYF; DNA: TGTGCCAGCAGCGAGTATGGACTAGCGGTTTCTAGCACAGATACGCAGTATTTT
size: -; D: -; length: 14; V: TRBV4-3; J: TRBJ1-2; CDR3: CASSQDTRQRGYTF; DNA: TGCGCCAGCAGCCAAGATACGAGGCAGAGAGGCTACACCTTC
size: -; D: TRBD1; length: 14; V: TRBV7-8; J: TRBJ1-5; CDR3: CASRLGTGIQPQHF; DNA: TGTGCCAGCAGACTAGGGACAGGGATTCAGCCCCAGCATTTT
size: -; D: TRBD1; length: 16; V: TRBV4-3; J: TRBJ1-2; CDR3: CASSRTGQGPNYGYTF; DNA: TGCGCCAGCAGCCGGACGGGACAGGGTCCTAACTATGGCTACACCTTC
size: -; D: TRBD1; length: 15; V: TRBV25-1; J: TRBJ1-2; CDR3: CASSSGTGAFYGYTF; DNA: TGTGCCAGCAGTTCCGGGACAGGGGCTTTCTATGGCTACACCTTC
size: -; D: TRBD1; length: 15; V: TRBV2; J: TRBJ1-5; CDR3: CASSGEQGAVQPQHF; DNA: TGTGCCAGCAGTGGAGAACAGGGGGCAGTTCAGCCCCAGCATTTT
size: -; D: TRBD2; length: 15; V: TRBV6-5; J: TRBJ2-5; CDR3: CASSSGLAGTETQYF; DNA: TGTGCCAGCAGCTCTGGACTAGCGGGGACCGAGACCCAGTACTTC
size: -; D: -; length: 15; V: TRBV7-6; J: TRBJ2-1; CDR3: CASSLLGTSPNEQFF; DNA: TGTGCCAGCAGCCTTCTAGGGACAAGCCCCAATGAGCAGTTCTTC
size: -; D: -; length: 13; V: TRBV6-5; J: TRBJ1-3; CDR3: CATSQSSGNTIYF; DNA: TGTGCCACCTCACAGAGCTCTGGAAACACCATATATTTT
size: -; D: TRBD1; length: 14; V: TRBV7-6; J: TRBJ1-1; CDR3: CASSSGQGPTEAFF; DNA: TGTGCCAGCAGTTCGGGACAGGGTCCGACTGAAGCTTTCTTT
size: -; D: -; length: 13; V: TRBV5-1; J: TRBJ2-5; CDR3: CASSLIRQETQYF; DNA: TGCGCCAGCAGCTTGATTCGCCAAGAGACCCAGTACTTC
size: -; D: TRBD1; length: 16; V: TRBV15; J: TRBJ2-1; CDR3: CATSRDRARGRDEQFF; DNA: TGTGCCACCAGCAGAGATCGGGCGAGGGGGCGGGATGAGCAGTTCTTC
size: -; D: -; length: 13; V: TRBV6-1; J: TRBJ1-5; CDR3: CASGQRKDQPQHF; DNA: TGTGCCAGCGGACAAAGGAAAGATCAGCCCCAGCATTTT
size: once; D: TRBD2; length: 16; V: TRBV7-3; J: TRBJ2-1; CDR3: CASSLAGTSVPNEQFF; DNA: TGTGCCAGCAGCCTTGCCGGGACTAGCGTGCCGAATGAGCAGTTCTTC